The clone carrying this TCR beta chain is deemed medium-sized by its frequency. This record comes from a study of CD8 T cells in cerebrospinal fluid in Alzheimer's disease. Study-wide context: CSF T cell clonal expansion was assessed by plate-based nested PCR and droplet-based sequencing.

Germline V lookup: CDR1 MNHEY, CDR2 SVGAGI. The CDR3 runs 16 residues. TCRdb re-called the 10x single-cell sequencing reads; one entry per CDR3 protein, DNA not given. The sample has 1,500 to 2,000 distinct CDR3 sequences. Specimen: cerebrospinal fluid. The TCR comes from a human donor with mild cognitive impairment. The genes are TRBV6-5 and TRBJ2-3; TCRdb indicates TRBD1, and absent DNA this call remains unverified. CDR3 sequence: CASSPWGARGTDTQYF.